The 9 T cell receptor beta chains presented below share a single source sample, sequenced in a study of vaccination and CD4 T cells after COVID-19. The assay that was used to sequence DNA from cultured CD4+ T cells was the Oncomine TCR Beta short-read assay. Using its own MiXCR run on the PCR reads, TCRdb lists one record per CDR3 protein. The sample records roughly 13,000 distinct CDR3 sequences, 45% to 55% being singletons. No cognate antigen is known for these TCRs. Treatment given: approximately 9-day PBMC culture with coronavirus spike peptide pools or control peptides (ViraFEST assay). Sequencing input: CD4+ T cells from blood, cultured in vitro. The receptors shown here come from a human donor who had recovered from COVID-19.

V gene TRBV20-1 combines with J gene TRBJ2-7; no definite D call. This CDR3 comprises 10 residues. The ends were cut back, 5 bases at V and 0 bases at J, with 2 bases in the middle. Germline CDR1 reads DFQATT; CDR2 reads SNEGSKA (reference sequence). In DNA, the CDR3 is TGCAGTGCTGTCTCCTACGAGCAGTACTTC. Translation gives CSAVSYEQYF.

The chain joins TRBV5-1 to TRBJ2-5; 10 nucleotides match TRBD1. This CDR3 spans 14 amino acids. Germline V CDR1 and CDR2: SGHRS, YFSETQ. J lost 5 bases, V lost 3 bases, and 4 bases had no gene match. The CDR3 loop is CASSSTTGGETQYF. DNA of the CDR3: TGCGCCAGCAGCTCTACGACAGGGGGCGAGACCCAGTACTTC.

This clonotype has just a few counts. The chain has TRBV10-3 and TRBJ1-6; D ambiguous. The CDR3 is 16 residues long. Trimming cost V 3 bases and J 5 bases, with 14 bases left between them. The germline V gene encodes CDR1 ENHRY and CDR2 SYGVKD. CDR3 region: CAISELPPGDNSPLHF. For the CDR3, the DNA is TGTGCCATCAGTGAATTACCTCCGGGAGATAATTCACCCCTCCACTTT.

The count of this clonotype is one. The chain joins TRBV28 to TRBJ2-7; 11 bases align to TRBD1. In germline, CDR1 is MDHEN, CDR2 SYDVKM. The CDR3 is 16 residues long. The J segment lost 5 bases and the V segment lost 6 bases, leaving 12 bases of the junction unmatched. CDR3 nucleotide sequence: TGTGCCAGCAGCTCCGCGGGGGACAGGGGGAGCAACGAGCAGTACTTC. This encodes CASSSAGDRGSNEQYF.

The DNA for the CDR3 is TGTGCCAGCAGGATGGGTCAGGGCAATGGAAACACCATATATTTT. It yields the protein CASRMGQGNGNTIYF. This chain links TRBV6-1 with TRBJ1-3; D may be TRBD1 (5 bases). CDR3 length: 15 residues. Per the germline V gene, CDR1 is MNHNS and CDR2 is SASEGT. V shed 6 bases and J shed 3 bases, with 15 bases lying between them.

The CDR3 loop reads CASGQGWLEEAFF. In nucleotides, the CDR3 is TGTGCCAGCGGACAGGGGTGGCTTGAAGAAGCTTTCTTT. J is TRBJ1-1 and V is TRBV2, with TRBD1 matching over 9 bases. Germline CDR1 is SNHLY and CDR2 is FYNNEI. There are 13 residues in the CDR3. The junction had 9 bases not matched to a gene; V was cut back by 8 bases and J by 8 bases.

The gene calls are TRBV2 and TRBJ2-2; D remains ambiguous. The CDR3 has 16 residues. V shed 0 bases and J shed 3 bases, with 11 bases lying between them. Germline V gene data show CDR1 as SNHLY and CDR2 as FYNNEI. Here the CDR3 reads CASSEARWVYTGELFF. The CDR3 DNA reads as TGTGCCAGCAGTGAAGCAAGATGGGTTTACACCGGGGAGCTGTTTTTT. The whole variable domain, filled in from reference TRBV2 and TRBJ2-2, reads EPEVTQTPSHQVTQMGQEVILRCVPISNHLYFYWYRQILGQKVEFLVSFYNNEISEKSEIFDDQFSVERPDGSNFTLKIRSTKLEDSAMYFCASSEARWVYTGELFFGEGSRLTVL.

The chain couples TRBV7-8 to TRBJ2-1; 8 nucleotides match TRBD1. The J call is doubtful: the DNA matches TRBJ2-7 better. Germline V lookup: CDR1 SGHVS, CDR2 FQNEAQ. The CDR3 runs 16 residues. CDR3: CASSPQGAGARYEQYF. As DNA, the CDR3 is TGTGCCAGCAGCCCCCAGGGGGCCGGGGCTCGCTACGAGCAGTACTTC.

V is TRBV7-8 and J is TRBJ2-7; a possible D gene is TRBD2 (5 bases). In germline, CDR1 is SGHVS, CDR2 FQNEAQ. The CDR3 length is 16 residues. The V and J ends lost 2 bases and 2 bases respectively, with 16 bases between them. CDR3 nucleotides: TGTGCCAGCAGCTTATTATTCGGGATCCCTACCTACGAGCAGTACTTC. This translates into CASSLLFGIPTYEQYF.